The rows below give T cell receptor beta chains drawn from one sample of a study of cytomegalovirus exposure and HLA in healthy donors. TCRdb's table, derived via immunoSEQ multiplex PCR, lists solely in-frame clones and lacks some. The table has under 150,000 clones, around three quarters seen once. The specimen sequenced was PBMCs. Receptor source: a woman in her thirties or forties in good health and CMV-seronegative. Each CDR3 is given with its conserved first and last residue. A D gene is named only where the DNA matches it firmly. Clone size is given for some rows only: seen once, a few or many times, or a class if the clone is expanded.

clone_size d_call j_call v_call cdr3_aa cdr3_nt
- TRBD2 TRBJ2-1 TRBV7-2 CASSLQAGGGHNEQFF TGTGCCAGCAGCTTACAAGCGGGAGGGGGGCACAATGAGCAGTTCTTC
- - TRBJ2-6 TRBV9 CASTDHGANGLTF TGTGCCAGCACCGACCATGGGGCCAACGGCCTGACTTTC
- TRBD2 TRBJ2-1 TRBV6-1 CASITGLAGGNEQFF TGTGCCAGCATCACGGGACTAGCGGGGGGCAATGAGCAGTTCTTC
- - TRBJ2-6 TRBV5-1 CASSGTIGSGANVLTF TGCGCCAGCAGCGGCACCATTGGCTCTGGGGCCAACGTCCTGACTTTC
- - TRBJ2-7 TRBV6-1 CASTRSSYEQYF TGTGCCAGCACCCGGTCCTCCTACGAGCAGTACTTC
- - TRBJ2-5 TRBV5-6 CASSLVEVGETQYF TGTGCCAGCAGCTTGGTGGAGGTCGGAGAGACCCAGTACTTC
- - TRBJ2-3 TRBV7-2 CASRKRDSTDTQYF TGTGCCAGCAGAAAGAGGGACTCTACAGATACGCAGTATTTT
- TRBD1 TRBJ2-7 TRBV18 CASSAGQGTYEQYF TGTGCCAGCTCAGCGGGACAGGGCACCTACGAGCAGTACTTC
few - TRBJ1-1 TRBV11-2 CASSLDPSMNTEAFF TGTGCCAGCAGCTTAGATCCAAGCATGAACACTGAAGCTTTCTTT
- - TRBJ2-2 TRBV6-4 CASSVEGATGELFF TGTGCCAGCAGTGTGGAGGGTGCCACCGGGGAGCTGTTTTTT
- - TRBJ1-5 TRBV19 CASSSRAPGGNQPQHF TGTGCCAGTAGTAGCCGGGCCCCCGGGGGCAATCAGCCCCAGCATTTT
- TRBD2 TRBJ2-2 TRBV28 CASSLRQGLAGSRTGELFF TGTGCCAGCAGTTTACGCCAGGGACTAGCGGGATCGAGGACCGGGGAGCTGTTTTTT
- - TRBJ2-7 TRBV7-6 CASSSGGRSYEQYF TGTGCCAGCAGCTCCGGGGGTCGGAGCTACGAGCAGTACTTC
- TRBD2 TRBJ2-7 TRBV5-6 CASSWTSGYEQYF TGTGCCAGCAGCTGGACTAGCGGATACGAGCAGTACTTC
- TRBD1 TRBJ2-5 TRBV25-1 CASSQGVATQYF TGTGCCAGCAGTCAGGGGGTCGCGACCCAGTACTTC
- TRBD1 TRBJ1-2 TRBV6-5 CASSRTGTGGYTF TGTGCCAGCAGTCGGACAGGGACTGGTGGCTACACCTTC
- TRBD1 TRBJ2-7 TRBV7-2 CASSLLGQGSYEQYF TGTGCCAGCAGCCTGTTGGGACAGGGCTCCTACGAGCAGTACTTC
- TRBD2 TRBJ2-5 TRBV2 CASSELAGVETQYF TGTGCCAGCAGTGAACTAGCGGGAGTGGAGACCCAGTACTTC
- - TRBJ1-1 TRBV19 CASSIQGRNTEAFF TGTGCCAGTAGTATTCAGGGGAGGAACACTGAAGCTTTCTTT
- TRBD2 TRBJ2-1 TRBV28 CASSFRSGRAYEQFF TGTGCCAGCAGCTTTAGGTCCGGGAGGGCATATGAGCAGTTCTTC
- TRBD1 TRBJ1-2 TRBV14 CASSQTGGYGYTF TGTGCCAGCAGCCAGACAGGGGGCTATGGCTACACCTTC
- TRBD2 TRBJ2-1 TRBV7-9 CASSGTSGPVDNEQFF TGTGCCAGCAGCGGGACTAGCGGCCCGGTCGACAATGAGCAGTTCTTC
- TRBD1 TRBJ2-2 TRBV27 CASSFYPLTGVPGELFF TGTGCCAGCAGTTTCTACCCGTTGACAGGGGTCCCCGGGGAGCTGTTTTTT
- - TRBJ1-3 TRBV5-1 CASSFGRSESRGNTIYF TGCGCCAGCAGCTTCGGGAGATCCGAAAGTCGAGGAAACACCATATATTTT
few - TRBJ1-6 TRBV10-1 CASSEWDSSSYNSPLHF TGCGCCAGCAGTGAGTGGGACTCGAGCTCCTATAATTCACCCCTCCACTTT
- - TRBJ1-1 TRBV5-6 CASSLSWTLNTEAFF TGTGCCAGCAGCTTGTCGTGGACATTGAACACTGAAGCTTTCTTT
- TRBD1 TRBJ1-2 TRBV27 CASSFLQGSGGYTF TGTGCCAGCAGTTTCCTACAGGGGAGTGGGGGCTACACCTTC
- - TRBJ2-1 TRBV7-9 CASSWGLRYNEQFF TGTGCCAGCAGCTGGGGACTGCGCTACAATGAGCAGTTCTTC
- - TRBJ1-2 TRBV10-3 CATADTTNYGYTF TGTGCCACCGCCGACACAACTAACTATGGCTACACCTTC
- TRBD2 TRBJ2-4 TRBV5-6 CASREAGLLAKNIQYF TGTGCCAGCAGAGAAGCGGGACTACTAGCCAAAAACATTCAGTACTTC
- TRBD2 TRBJ2-2 TRBV5-1 CASSFSGTSEPGELFF TGCGCCAGCAGCTTCTCCGGGACTAGTGAACCCGGGGAGCTGTTTTTT
- - TRBJ2-2 TRBV5-1 CASSLAGNTGELFF TGCGCCAGCAGCTTAGCGGGGAACACCGGGGAGCTGTTTTTT
- TRBD2 TRBJ2-1 TRBV5-1 CASSPSGTSGRGEQFF TGCGCCAGCAGCCCTTCCGGGACTAGCGGGAGGGGCGAGCAGTTCTTC
- TRBD2 TRBJ2-2 TRBV18 CASSPSTSGTANTGELFF TGTGCCAGCTCACCTTCGACTAGCGGGACAGCGAACACCGGGGAGCTGTTTTTT
once TRBD1 TRBJ1-4 TRBV5-6 CASSRRDRVEKLFF TGTGCCAGCAGCCGCCGGGACAGGGTTGAAAAACTGTTTTTT
- - TRBJ2-5 TRBV5-1 CASSPRAGETQYF TGCGCCAGCAGCCCACGGGCGGGGGAGACCCAGTACTTC
- TRBD1 TRBJ2-5 TRBV15 CATSEGTGRPAKTQYF TGTGCCACCAGCGAGGGGACAGGGAGGCCGGCGAAGACCCAGTACTTC
- - TRBJ2-5 TRBV6-5 CASSLTGETQYF TGTGCCAGCAGTCTCACCGGGGAGACCCAGTACTTC
- - TRBJ2-7 TRBV2 CASSAGTFSYEQYF TGTGCCAGCAGTGCCGGGACTTTCTCCTACGAGCAGTACTTC
- TRBD1 TRBJ2-5 TRBV5-4 CASSLAPGGETQYF TGTGCCAGCAGCTTGGCCCCAGGGGGCGAGACCCAGTACTTC
- TRBD1 TRBJ2-7 TRBV5-1 CASSIQGYEQYF TGCGCCAGCAGCATACAGGGGTACGAGCAGTACTTC
- TRBD2 TRBJ2-1 TRBV4-1 CASSQAASGRAVEQFF TGCGCCAGCAGCCAAGCGGCTAGCGGGAGGGCCGTTGAGCAGTTCTTC
once - TRBJ1-5 TRBV2 CASSGIQGNQPQHF TGTGCCAGCAGTGGCATACAGGGCAATCAGCCCCAGCATTTT
- TRBD1 TRBJ2-7 TRBV28 CASSAPGQVPLEPYEQYF TGTGCCAGCAGTGCTCCGGGACAGGTACCCCTCGAGCCATACGAGCAGTACTTC
- - TRBJ1-2 TRBV28 CASSLLPRRAADYGYTF TGTGCCAGCAGTTTACTCCCCCGGCGGGCGGCCGACTATGGCTACACCTTC
- - TRBJ1-1 TRBV20-1 CSASPGRAFF TGCAGTGCTAGTCCAGGGCGAGCTTTCTTT
- - TRBJ2-1 TRBV5-1 CASSLVQSHSYNEQFF TGCGCCAGCAGCTTGGTCCAGTCCCACTCCTACAATGAGCAGTTCTTC
- - TRBJ1-1 TRBV7-9 CASGQNEAFF TGTGCCAGCGGCCAGAATGAAGCTTTCTTT
- - TRBJ1-1 TRBV5-6 CASSFYTPRQYNTEAFF TGTGCCAGCAGCTTTTACACTCCAAGACAATACAACACTGAAGCTTTCTTT
- TRBD2 TRBJ2-5 TRBV25-1 CASSDVNGGETQYF TGTGCCAGCAGTGATGTAAACGGGGGGGAGACCCAGTACTTC
- - TRBJ2-1 TRBV11-2 CASSLRGDNEQFF TGTGCCAGCAGCTTGAGAGGAGACAATGAGCAGTTCTTC
- TRBD2 TRBJ2-1 TRBV27 CASSLVPAGPHNEQFF TGTGCCAGCAGTTTAGTTCCAGCGGGGCCCCACAATGAGCAGTTCTTC
once - TRBJ2-5 TRBV27 CASSPRGRIRETQYF TGTGCCAGCAGTCCTCGCGGGCGGATCCGGGAGACCCAGTACTTC
- - TRBJ2-7 TRBV11-3 CATREAPYYEQYF TGTGCCACTCGCGAGGCCCCATACTACGAGCAGTACTTC
few TRBD1 TRBJ1-5 TRBV28 CASSSGQGGNQPQHF TGTGCCAGCAGCTCGGGACAGGGTGGCAATCAGCCCCAGCATTTT
- TRBD2 TRBJ2-3 TRBV6-5 CASKRGRDTDTQYF TGTGCCAGCAAGAGAGGGAGGGACACAGATACGCAGTATTTT
- TRBD2 TRBJ2-7 TRBV28 CASSLAGGTSYEQYF TGTGCCAGCAGTCTGGCGGGAGGTACTTCCTACGAGCAGTACTTC